The 24 T cell receptor beta chains below come from one sample, sequenced in a study of blood T cell repertoires in COVID-19. Using immunoSEQ multiplex PCR, the repertoire was profiled, and TCRdb retains in-frame clones only, with some absent. The sample lists approximately 130,000 clones; approximately 86% were seen once. The sequenced sample was peripheral blood. The source is a woman in her forties or fifties who had recovered from COVID-19.

The rearrangement links TRBV4-2 to TRBJ1-6; possible D gene TRBD1, 5 bases. The CDR3 has 16 amino acids. Trimming shortened V by 0 bases and J by 6 bases, and 12 bases separated the two germline ends. Germline V gene data show CDR1 as LGHNA and CDR2 as YNFKEQ. For the CDR3, the DNA is TGTGCCAGCAGCCAAGACTTTGACAGCCTTAATTCACCCCTCCACTTT. It is translated as CASSQDFDSLNSPLHF.

In its sample, this clone was seen once. The J gene is TRBJ2-2, the V gene TRBV14, with 8 bases lining up with TRBD2. With 0 bases clipped from V and 1 base from J, the junction kept 13 bases outside the gene matches. This CDR3 region has 20 residues. The V gene's germline CDR1 is SGHDN and CDR2 FVKESK. The CDR3 loop is CASSQDAGRTSLLNTGELFF. The CDR3 DNA is TGTGCCAGCAGCCAAGATGCGGGGCGGACTAGCCTCCTGAACACCGGGGAGCTGTTTTTT.

CDR3: CASSLALSGGVRETQYF. In DNA form, the CDR3 reads TGTGCCAGCAGCTTAGCGCTGTCAGGGGGCGTCCGGGAGACCCAGTACTTC. V is TRBV7-2 and J is TRBJ2-5; 8 positions match TRBD1. CDR1 SGHTA and CDR2 FQGNSA come from the germline V gene. The CDR3 has 17 amino acids. The ends lost 0 bases at V and 5 bases at J; junction bases unmatched: 11. The whole variable domain, filled in from reference TRBV7-2 and TRBJ2-5, reads GAGVSQSPSNKVTEKGKDVELRCDPISGHTALYWYRQSLGQGLEFLIYFQGNSAPDKSGLPSDRFSAERTGGSVSTLTIQRTQQEDSAVYLCASSLALSGGVRETQYFGPGTRLLVL.

This chain links TRBV2 with TRBJ1-3, with no clear D. The CDR3 is made up of 15 amino acids. Germline CDR1 SNHLY, CDR2 FYNNEI. V was shortened by 6 bases and J by 2 bases, with 14 bases between the two germline ends. The CDR3 DNA is TGTGCCAGCAGCGCTTATCTTGCGACTGGAAACACCATATATTTT. Its translation is CASSAYLATGNTIYF. Looking up the rest from reference TRBV2 and TRBJ1-3 gives the full variable domain: EPEVTQTPSHQVTQMGQEVILRCVPISNHLYFYWYRQILGQKVEFLVSFYNNEISEKSEIFDDQFSVERPDGSNFTLKIRSTKLEDSAMYFCASSAYLATGNTIYFGEGSWLTVV.

This chain connects TRBV9 to TRBJ2-7; D is perhaps TRBD1 (5 bases). This CDR3 comprises 15 residues. V lost 1 base to trimming and J lost 2 bases, with 13 bases between them. The germline V gene has CDR1 SGDLS and CDR2 YYNGEE. The CDR3 sequence is CASSVTTGAPYEQYF. The CDR3 nucleotides are TGTGCCAGCAGCGTAACTACAGGCGCCCCCTACGAGCAGTACTTC.

J is TRBJ2-3 and V is TRBV4-2; D may be TRBD1 (5 bases). This CDR3 spans 13 amino acids. Between the trimmed V and J ends, which lost 0 bases and 6 bases, there was a span of 7 bases. CDR1 LGHNA and CDR2 YNFKEQ come from the germline V gene. The CDR3 region is CASSQDRDDTQYF. The CDR3, as DNA: TGTGCCAGCAGCCAAGACAGGGATGATACGCAGTATTTT.

The chain recombines TRBV9 with TRBJ2-3; 8 bases are a match to TRBD2. This CDR3 is 17 amino acids long. The V gene end was trimmed by 0 bases and the J gene end by 2 bases; junction bases not matched to a gene: 8. Germline values: CDR1 SGDLS, CDR2 YYNGEE. CDR3 region: CASSVAWVAGYTDTQYF. CDR3 coding DNA: TGTGCCAGCAGCGTAGCTTGGGTAGCGGGGTACACAGATACGCAGTATTTT.

The CDR3 coding sequence is TGTGCCAGCAGCCCTCAGGGAATTCTCTCCGGGGAGCTGTTTTTT. Its translation: CASSPQGILSGELFF. The chain is built from TRBV3-1 (or the pseudogene TRBV3-2) and TRBJ2-2; D is possibly TRBD1 (5 bases). The CDR3 is 15 amino acids. V was shortened by 4 bases and J by 6 bases, with 15 bases between the two germline ends. CDR1 is LGHDT, CDR2 YNNKEL, per germline (reference sequence).

This clone was detected only once. This chain links TRBV13 with TRBJ1-1; D not resolved. This CDR3 is built from 12 residues. The germline gives CDR1 PRHDT, CDR2 FYEKMQ (reference sequence). Trimming removed 5 bases from V and 8 bases from J, with 12 bases in between. This CDR3 reads CASSPTQYEAFF. Here the CDR3 DNA reads TGTGCCAGCAGCCCAACCCAGTACGAAGCTTTCTTT.

This chain joins TRBV7-9 and TRBJ1-2; possibly TRBD1 for D (5 bases). The CDR3 length is 14 residues. Trimming took off 5 bases at V and 6 bases at J, with 16 bases between the two ends. CDR1 SEHNR and CDR2 FQNEAQ come from the germline V gene (reference sequence). DNA of the CDR3: TGTGCCAGCAGCCGGGCGGAGGGACGGAATGGCTACACCTTC. Residues: CASSRAEGRNGYTF.

The V gene is TRBV29-1, the J gene TRBJ2-7, with D perhaps TRBD1 (6 bases). Per germline, CDR1 SQVTM and CDR2 ANQGSEA. V was clipped by 4 bases and J by 0 bases, with 13 bases between them. The CDR3 spans 14 residues. The CDR3 DNA is TGCAGCGTTGGGGTGGGGGCGGCCTCCTACGAGCAGTACTTC. It yields the protein CSVGVGAASYEQYF.

The chain uses TRBV5-1 and TRBJ2-1, with 7 positions matching TRBD1. The V and J ends lost 5 bases and 6 bases, in that order; junction bases with no gene match: 11. Germline CDR1 SGHRS, CDR2 YFSETQ. This CDR3 is 15 amino acids long. The CDR3 coding sequence is TGCGCCAGCAGGTCTACAGGGGTGGGATCCAATGAGCAGTTCTTC. Amino acids: CASRSTGVGSNEQFF.

V usage is TRBV30 and J usage is TRBJ1-1, with unresolved D. The germline gives CDR1 GTSNPN, CDR2 SVGIG (reference sequence). With 1 base removed from V and 3 bases from J, the gap between germline ends came to 12 bases. The CDR3 is made up of 14 amino acids. CDR3 bases: TGTGCCTGGAGTGCCCTTCTACGGGACACTGAAGCTTTCTTT. Amino acids: CAWSALLRDTEAFF. Together with reference TRBV30 and TRBJ1-1, the CDR3 gives the full variable domain: SQTIHQWPATLVQPVGSPLSLECTVEGTSNPNLYWYRQAAGRGLQLLFYSVGIGQISSEVPQNLSASRPQDRQFILSSKKLLLSDSGFYLCAWSALLRDTEAFFGQGTRLTVV.

V usage is TRBV2 and J usage is TRBJ2-5; 9 bases fit TRBD1. With V trimmed by 7 bases and J by 5 bases, 11 bases remained unmatched. The CDR3 is made up of 15 amino acids. Looked up from germline, CDR1 is SNHLY and CDR2 is FYNNEI. CDR3 sequence reads: CASTDRGQGPETQYF. The CDR3 DNA sequence: TGTGCCAGCACCGATCGGGGACAGGGTCCGGAGACCCAGTACTTC.

The chain couples TRBV2 to TRBJ2-3; 13 nucleotides agree with TRBD2. CDR3 length: 17 amino acids. From germline, CDR1 is SNHLY and CDR2 FYNNEI. Unmatched junction bases numbered 6, after V lost 6 bases and J lost 0 bases. CDR3 nucleotide sequence: TGTGCCAGCAGAGGACTAGCGGGGGTGTCTAGCACAGATACGCAGTATTTT. It specifies CASRGLAGVSSTDTQYF.

The chain links TRBV5-1 to TRBJ2-2, with TRBD2 matching 10 bases. The CDR3 contains 17 residues. Per germline, CDR1 SGHRS and CDR2 YFSETQ. V was pared by 0 bases and J by 2 bases, with 4 bases of the junction left unmatched. The CDR3 here is CASSLALAGANTGELFF. Written as DNA, the CDR3 is TGCGCCAGCAGCTTGGCCCTAGCGGGAGCAAACACCGGGGAGCTGTTTTTT.

The chain recombines TRBV5-6 with TRBJ2-7, with TRBD1 matching 11 bases. With 4 bases clipped from V and 6 bases from J, the junction kept 6 bases outside the gene matches. CDR1 is SGHDT, CDR2 YYEEEE, per germline. This CDR3 region has 14 residues. The CDR3 region is CASSRGQGEGEQYF. CDR3 DNA sequence: TGTGCCAGCAGCCGGGGACAGGGGGAGGGCGAGCAGTACTTC.

This chain uses TRBV9 with TRBJ1-2; TRBD1 aligns across 7 bases. The V and J ends lost 0 bases and 4 bases, in that order; junction bases with no gene match: 9. Per germline, CDR1 SGDLS and CDR2 YYNGEE. CDR3 length equals 16 residues. The CDR3 loop reads CASSVAISGQSYGYTF. CDR3 sequence (DNA): TGTGCCAGCAGCGTAGCAATTTCGGGACAGAGCTATGGCTACACCTTC.

The chain joins TRBV11-3 to TRBJ2-3; TRBD1 agrees at 8 bases. The CDR3 has 18 amino acids. The germline V gene has CDR1 SGHNT and CDR2 YENEEA. With 5 bases clipped from V and 1 base from J, the junction kept 14 bases outside the gene matches. Here the CDR3 reads CASSHPGQDKYGTDTQYF. CDR3 nucleotides: TGTGCCAGCAGCCACCCGGGACAGGACAAATACGGCACAGATACGCAGTATTTT.

The V call is TRBV6-5, the J call TRBJ2-3; TRBD2 matches at 8 bases. Trimming took 0 bases from V and 0 from J; bases not matched to a gene: 2. CDR1 and CDR2 from the germline V gene are MNHEY and SVGAGI. The length of the CDR3 is 16 residues. CDR3 in amino acids: CASSYSAGGSTDTQYF. The CDR3 nucleotides read TGTGCCAGCAGTTACTCGGCGGGGGGTAGCACAGATACGCAGTATTTT.

The genes are TRBV27 and TRBJ2-7, with 7 bases that match TRBD2. J gave up 2 bases and V 2 bases, and 6 bases lay outside the gene matches. Germline V gene lookup returns CDR1 MNHEY and CDR2 SMNVEV (reference sequence). The CDR3 covers 15 residues. CDR3 protein: CASSLQWDYAYEQYF. In DNA form, the CDR3 reads TGTGCCAGCAGTTTACAGTGGGACTATGCCTACGAGCAGTACTTC.

The chain recombines TRBV11-2 with TRBJ2-1; D gene ambiguous. Trimming pared 3 bases from V and 3 bases from J, leaving 6 bases between. Germline CDR1 and CDR2: SGHAT and FQNNGV. This CDR3 has 13 residues. For the CDR3, the DNA is TGTGCCAGCAGCTTCTCGGTCTACAATGAGCAGTTCTTC. This gives the protein CASSFSVYNEQFF.

The chain employs TRBV9 and TRBJ1-1; D not certain. Germline CDR1 and CDR2: SGDLS and YYNGEE. Trimming left V 0 bases short and J 8 bases short, with 14 bases between. This CDR3 has 14 amino acids. CDR3 DNA sequence: TGTGCCAGCAGCGTAGGGTCCGGGAACGGGGAAGCTTTCTTT. Translating gives CASSVGSGNGEAFF.

This clone appeared once. This chain joins TRBV11-3 and TRBJ2-1, with TRBD2 matching 10 bases. This CDR3 has 15 residues. CDR1 and CDR2 (germline): SGHNT, YENEEA. After removal of 0 bases from V and 6 bases from J, the junction contained 2 bases not matched to a gene. The CDR3, as DNA: TGTGCCAGCAGCTTAGAGAGCGGGAGGGCCAATGAGCAGTTCTTC. Its translation: CASSLESGRANEQFF.